One sample yielded the 22 T cell receptor beta chains listed below, sequenced in a study of blood T cell repertoires in COVID-19. Libraries were prepared by immunoSEQ multiplex PCR; TCRdb keeps only in-frame clonotypes and omits some of them. The sample lists almost 250,000 clones; 75% to 90% were seen once. The sequenced sample was PBMCs or T cells enriched from blood (not recorded which). These receptors all come from a woman younger than 45 who had recovered from COVID-19.

Written as DNA, the CDR3 is TGCGCCAGCAGCTTGGGGATAGGAGCGGACACTGAAGCTTTCTTT. Translation gives CASSLGIGADTEAFF. This chain connects TRBV5-1 to TRBJ1-1; D ambiguous. Trimming shortened V by 0 bases and J by 3 bases, and 12 bases separated the two germline ends. The germline V gene has CDR1 SGHRS and CDR2 YFSETQ. This CDR3 has 15 residues.

The table lists this clone with a count of one. V usage is TRBV19 and J usage is TRBJ1-5; no definite D call. The V and J ends lost 7 bases and 7 bases respectively, with 14 bases between them. CDR3 length: 13 amino acids. Germline-derived CDR1 and CDR2 are LNHDA and SQIVND (reference sequence). The CDR3 spells CASIGSAGQPQHF. As DNA, the CDR3 is TGTGCCAGTATCGGGAGCGCGGGCCAGCCCCAGCATTTT. Looking up the rest from reference TRBV19 and TRBJ1-5 gives the full variable domain: DGGITQSPKYLFRKEGQNVTLSCEQNLNHDAMYWYRQDPGQGLRLIYYSQIVNDFQKGDIAEGYSVSREKKESFPLTVTSAQKNPTAFYLCASIGSAGQPQHFGDGTRLSIL.

To note about this clone: Relative to the germline gene, one junction end is altered; a read error may explain this. The CDR3 coding sequence is TGTGCCAGTAATCGACCCGGGACAGGGGAAGTCTTC. Translated: CASNRPGTGEVF. This chain uses TRBV19 with TRBJ2-1; 10 positions agree with TRBD1. The CDR3 covers 12 residues. Germline CDR1 is LNHDA and CDR2 is SQIVND (reference sequence).

V and J are TRBV25-1 and TRBJ2-3; perhaps TRBD2 as D (6 bases). Germline V CDR1 and CDR2: MGHDK, SYGVNS. V was trimmed by 1 base and J by 4 bases, leaving 6 bases between them. This CDR3 has 13 residues. The CDR3 spells CASSESGADTQYF. The CDR3 DNA reads as TGTGCCAGCAGTGAATCGGGGGCAGATACGCAGTATTTT. Based on the CDR3 plus reference TRBV25-1 and TRBJ2-3, the full variable domain is EADIYQTPRYLVIGTGKKITLECSQTMGHDKMYWYQQDPGMELHLIHYSYGVNSTEKGDLSSESTVSRIRTEHFPLTLESARPSHTSQYLCASSESGADTQYFGPGTRLTVL.

V gene TRBV29-1 combines with J gene TRBJ1-2; 8 bases are a match to TRBD1. The CDR3 is 14 residues long. The V gene's germline CDR1 is SQVTM and CDR2 ANQGSEA. Trimming removed 0 bases from V and 3 bases from J; junction bases left unmatched: 3. The CDR3: CSVEDWGQDYGYTF. The CDR3 nucleotides read TGCAGCGTTGAAGATTGGGGACAGGACTATGGCTACACCTTC.

This chain uses TRBV29-1 with TRBJ1-2; tentative D call: TRBD1 (5 bases). V shed 3 bases and J shed 0 bases, with 14 bases lying between them. Germline lookup yields CDR1 SQVTM and CDR2 ANQGSEA. This CDR3 spans 15 amino acids. In DNA, the CDR3 is TGCAGCGTTGAGGGGGGTCCTTTCTCTAACTATGGCTACACCTTC. It is translated as CSVEGGPFSNYGYTF.

The chain links TRBV7-2 to TRBJ1-2, with no clear D. V gave up 2 bases and J gave up 5 bases, with 6 bases separating them. Germline V gene lookup returns CDR1 SGHTA and CDR2 FQGNSA. The CDR3 loop spans 12 amino acids. Here the CDR3 reads CASSLRYYGYTF. The CDR3 DNA reads TGTGCCAGCAGCTTACGGTATTATGGCTACACCTTC.

V gene TRBV3-1 (or the pseudogene TRBV3-2) combines with J gene TRBJ1-4; D is uncertain. The CDR3 contains 15 residues. Trimming stripped 4 bases from V and 8 bases from J, with 17 bases between. Germline assignment: CDR1 LGHDT and CDR2 YNNKEL (reference sequence). The CDR3 spells CASSLLDLKREKLFF. CDR3 sequence (DNA): TGTGCCAGCAGCCTACTCGACTTGAAGAGGGAAAAACTGTTTTTT.

This chain connects TRBV7-6 to TRBJ1-1; 7 bases line up with TRBD1. CDR3 size: 15 residues. The V and J ends lost 2 bases and 3 bases, in that order; junction bases with no gene match: 6. Germline assignment: CDR1 SGHVS and CDR2 FNYEAQ. The CDR3 DNA reads as TGTGCCAGCAGCTTATACGGCGACAGGGACACTGAAGCTTTCTTT. This sequence encodes CASSLYGDRDTEAFF.

The V call is TRBV4-3, the J call TRBJ2-7; D remains ambiguous. The germline V and J ends were trimmed by 0 bases and 7 bases, with 16 bases remaining between them. The germline gives CDR1 LGHNA, CDR2 YSLEER. This CDR3 has 15 amino acids. CDR3 in DNA: TGCGCCAGCAGCCAAGATAAAACGGTGCCGTGGGAGCAGTACTTC. It codes for CASSQDKTVPWEQYF.

The chain couples TRBV9 to TRBJ2-7; 14 nucleotides match TRBD2. The CDR3 totals 17 residues. Germline V gives CDR1 SGDLS, CDR2 YYNGEE. Germline trimming cut 0 bases from V and 3 bases from J; bases unmatched to any gene: 5. CDR3 in DNA: TGTGCCAGCAGCGTAGGGGGGACTAGCGGGAGTCACTACGAGCAGTACTTC. This translates into CASSVGGTSGSHYEQYF.

This rearrangement joins TRBV24-1 to TRBJ2-1; 7 positions match TRBD2. Germline CDR1 is KGHDR and CDR2 is SFDVKD. This CDR3 spans 15 amino acids. V lost 3 bases and J lost 0; bases outside the gene matches: 1. This chain's CDR3 is CATSDASGSYNEQFF. The DNA for the CDR3 is TGTGCCACCAGTGATGCTAGCGGCTCCTACAATGAGCAGTTCTTC.

The V call is TRBV28, the J call TRBJ1-5; the D gene is possibly TRBD1 (6 bases). CDR3 length: 16 residues. V shed 5 bases and J shed 9 bases, with 23 bases lying between them. CDR1 is MDHEN, CDR2 SYDVKM, per germline. CDR3 sequence: CASSTLGQGMGWPQHF. CDR3 in DNA: TGTGCCAGCAGTACGCTGGGGCAGGGGATGGGTTGGCCCCAGCATTTT.

The chain recombines TRBV28 with TRBJ1-6; unclear D gene. The CDR3 is 13 amino acids. The germline CDR1 and CDR2 sequences are MDHEN and SYDVKM. Trimming removed 4 bases from V and 7 bases from J, with 8 bases in between. CDR3 sequence: CASSSSGNSPLHF. The CDR3, as DNA: TGTGCCAGCAGTTCTTCAGGAAATTCACCCCTCCACTTT.

This clone came up a few times. The chain links TRBV5-6 to TRBJ2-7; D not certain. Germline V gene data show CDR1 as SGHDT and CDR2 as YYEEEE. The CDR3 is made up of 11 amino acids. Trimming left V 5 bases short and J 4 bases short, with 7 bases between. The CDR3 sequence: CASSSKYEQYF. In DNA form, the CDR3 reads TGTGCCAGCAGTTCTAAGTACGAGCAGTACTTC.

The chain uses TRBV6-5 and TRBJ1-1, with 9 positions matching TRBD1. The CDR3 has 12 amino acids. Germline CDR1 is MNHEY and CDR2 is SVGAGI. With 6 bases clipped from V and 11 bases from J, the junction kept 7 bases outside the gene matches. This CDR3 is CASSRDRAVAFF. As DNA, the CDR3 is TGTGCCAGCAGCCGGGACAGGGCGGTGGCTTTCTTT.

The chain is built from TRBV28 and TRBJ2-3; 10 positions match TRBD2. Germline V lookup: CDR1 MDHEN, CDR2 SYDVKM. The length of the CDR3 is 14 residues. The V and J ends lost 6 bases and 3 bases, in that order; junction bases with no gene match: 3. The CDR3 DNA follows: TGTGCCAGCAGCCGGACTAGCGGAACAGATACGCAGTATTTT. Its translation is CASSRTSGTDTQYF.

The V gene is TRBV4-2, the J gene TRBJ2-5; D possibly corresponds to TRBD1 (5 bases). From germline, CDR1 is LGHNA and CDR2 YNFKEQ. The CDR3 length is 14 residues. Trimming stripped 2 bases from V and 2 bases from J, with 9 bases between. The CDR3 spells CASSQNDRQETQYF. CDR3 DNA sequence: TGTGCCAGCAGCCAAAACGACAGACAAGAGACCCAGTACTTC.

This clone was counted only a few times. This sequence joins TRBV4-3 and TRBJ2-2; 12 bases are shared with TRBD2. The germline CDR1 and CDR2 sequences are LGHNA and YSLEER. The CDR3 consists of 18 residues. V dropped 1 base and J dropped 2; count of bases not matched to a gene: 5. Here the CDR3 reads CASSQGLTSGSNTGELFF. In nucleotides, the CDR3 is TGCGCCAGCAGCCAAGGCCTGACTAGCGGGAGCAACACCGGGGAGCTGTTTTTT.

The chain recombines TRBV28 with TRBJ2-1, with 9 bases fitting TRBD2. CDR3 length equals 15 residues. V was clipped by 8 bases and J by 1 base; unmatched bases: 6. From germline, CDR1 is MDHEN and CDR2 SYDVKM. CDR3 sequence: CASHRREGSYNEQFF. The CDR3 DNA is TGTGCCAGCCATAGGCGGGAGGGGTCCTACAATGAGCAGTTCTTC.

This rearrangement joins TRBV18 to TRBJ2-6, with 10 bases matching TRBD1. Trimming at V came to 8 bases and at J to 0 bases, leaving 1 base not matched to a gene. CDR1 and CDR2 (germline): KGHSH, LQKENI. This CDR3 is built from 15 residues. CDR3: CASRTGGSGANVLTF. CDR3 coding DNA: TGTGCCAGCCGGACAGGGGGCTCTGGGGCCAACGTCCTGACTTTC.

The V call is TRBV11-2, the J call TRBJ2-7, with D possibly matching TRBD1 (6 bases). With 6 bases removed from V and 4 bases from J, the gap between germline ends came to 13 bases. The CDR3 sequence is 13 residues long. The germline V gene has CDR1 SGHAT and CDR2 FQNNGV. In nucleotides, the CDR3 is TGTGCCAGCAGATTACTGACAGGTTACGAGCAGTACTTC. Protein sequence: CASRLLTGYEQYF.